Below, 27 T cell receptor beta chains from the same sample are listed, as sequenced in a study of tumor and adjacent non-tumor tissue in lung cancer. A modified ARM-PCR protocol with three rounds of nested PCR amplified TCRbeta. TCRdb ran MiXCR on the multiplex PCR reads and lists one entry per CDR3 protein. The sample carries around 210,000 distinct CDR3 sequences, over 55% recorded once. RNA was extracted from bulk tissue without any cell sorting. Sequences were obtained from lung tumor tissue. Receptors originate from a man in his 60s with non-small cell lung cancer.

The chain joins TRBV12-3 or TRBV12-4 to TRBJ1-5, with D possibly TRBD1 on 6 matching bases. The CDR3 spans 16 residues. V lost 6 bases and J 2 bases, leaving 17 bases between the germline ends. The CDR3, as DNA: TGTGCCAGCAGGGGGACATGGGGAGGAGGCAATCAGCCCCAGCATTTT. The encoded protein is CASRGTWGGGNQPQHF.

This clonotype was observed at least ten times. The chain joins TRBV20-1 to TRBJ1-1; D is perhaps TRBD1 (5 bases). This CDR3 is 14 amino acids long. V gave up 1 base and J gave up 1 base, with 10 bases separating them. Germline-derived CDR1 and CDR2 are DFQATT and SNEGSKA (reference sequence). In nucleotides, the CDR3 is TGCAGTGCTAGAGGGGGCCTTGCGAACACTGAAGCTTTCTTT. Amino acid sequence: CSARGGLANTEAFF.

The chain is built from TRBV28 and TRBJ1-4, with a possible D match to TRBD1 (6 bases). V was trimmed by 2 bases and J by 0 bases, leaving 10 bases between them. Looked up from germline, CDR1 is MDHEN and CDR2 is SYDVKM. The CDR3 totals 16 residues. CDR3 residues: CASSLIGTSTNEKLFF. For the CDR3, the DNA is TGTGCCAGCAGTTTAATTGGGACATCAACTAATGAAAAACTGTTTTTT. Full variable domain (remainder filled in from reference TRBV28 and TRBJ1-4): DVKVTQSSRYLVKRTGEKVFLECVQDMDHENMFWYRQDPGLGLRLIYFSYDVKMKEKGDIPEGYSVSREKKERFSLILESASTNQTSMYLCASSLIGTSTNEKLFFGSGTQLSVL.

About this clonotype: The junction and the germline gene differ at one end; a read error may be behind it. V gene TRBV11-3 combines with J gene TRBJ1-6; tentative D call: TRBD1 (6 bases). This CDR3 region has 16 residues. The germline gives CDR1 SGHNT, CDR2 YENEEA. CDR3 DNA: TGTGCTAGCAGCTCCGGCGGGACACGGTTACATTCACCCCTCCACTTT. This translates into CASSSGGTRLHSPLHF.

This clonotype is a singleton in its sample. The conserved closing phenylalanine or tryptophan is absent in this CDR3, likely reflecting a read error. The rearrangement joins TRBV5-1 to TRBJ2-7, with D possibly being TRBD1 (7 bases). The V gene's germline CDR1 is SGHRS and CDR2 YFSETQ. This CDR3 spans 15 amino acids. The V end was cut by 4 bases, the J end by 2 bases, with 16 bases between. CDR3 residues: CASSIQGGNTYEQYL. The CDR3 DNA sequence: TGCGCCAGCAGCATTCAGGGGGGCAATACCTACGAGCAGTACCTC.

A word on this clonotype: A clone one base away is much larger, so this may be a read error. CDR3 sequence reads: CASSSAGLPYEQYF. The CDR3 coding sequence is TGTGCCAGCAGTTCGGCAGGGTTGCCCTACGAGCAGTACTTC. The chain joins TRBV6-5 to TRBJ2-7, with D possibly being TRBD1 (5 bases). V dropped 4 bases and J dropped 2 bases, with 12 bases sitting between them. The length of the CDR3 is 14 residues. Per germline, CDR1 MNHEY and CDR2 SVGAGI.

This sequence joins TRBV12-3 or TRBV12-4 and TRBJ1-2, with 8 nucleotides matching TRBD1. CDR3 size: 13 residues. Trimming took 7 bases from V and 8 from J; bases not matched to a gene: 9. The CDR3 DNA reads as TGTGCCAGCACGAAGGACAGGGAGGGCGGCTACACCTTC. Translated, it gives CASTKDREGGYTF.

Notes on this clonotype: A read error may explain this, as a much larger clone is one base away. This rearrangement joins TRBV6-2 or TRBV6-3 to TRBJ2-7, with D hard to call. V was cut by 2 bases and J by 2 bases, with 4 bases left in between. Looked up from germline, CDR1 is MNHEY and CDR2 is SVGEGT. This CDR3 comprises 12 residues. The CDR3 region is CASSYPAYEQYF. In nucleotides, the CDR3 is TGTGCCAGCAGTTACCCAGCCTACGAGCAGTACTTC.

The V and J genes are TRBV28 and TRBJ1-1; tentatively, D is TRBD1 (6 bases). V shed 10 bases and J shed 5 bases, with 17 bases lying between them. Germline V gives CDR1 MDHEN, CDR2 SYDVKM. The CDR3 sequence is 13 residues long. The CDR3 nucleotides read TGTGCCACACTCACACAGGGATGGACTGAAGCTTTCTTT. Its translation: CATLTQGWTEAFF.

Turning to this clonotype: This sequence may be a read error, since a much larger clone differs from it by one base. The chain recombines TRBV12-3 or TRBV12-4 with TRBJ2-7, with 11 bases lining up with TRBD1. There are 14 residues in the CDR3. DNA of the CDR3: TGTGCCAGCGGTTTAGGACAGGGGGCAGTTGAGCAGTACTTC. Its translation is CASGLGQGAVEQYF.

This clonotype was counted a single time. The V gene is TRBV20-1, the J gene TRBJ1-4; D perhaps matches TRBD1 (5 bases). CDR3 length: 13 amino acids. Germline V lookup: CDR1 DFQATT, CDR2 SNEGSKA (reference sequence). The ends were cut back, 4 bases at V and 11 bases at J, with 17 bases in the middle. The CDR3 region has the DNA TGCAGTGCTATAACGGGGGAAGTGGATAAACTGTTTTTT. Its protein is CSAITGEVDKLFF.

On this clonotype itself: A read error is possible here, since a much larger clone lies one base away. The CDR3 DNA sequence: TGTGCCATTCACCGGGACCTAGATACCTTCTACGAGCAGTACTTC. Encoded protein: CAIHRDLDTFYEQYF. V and J are TRBV12-3 or TRBV12-4 and TRBJ2-7; D tentatively reads TRBD1 or TRBD2 (5 bases each). This CDR3 region has 15 residues. With 10 bases removed from V and 3 bases from J, the gap between germline ends came to 22 bases.

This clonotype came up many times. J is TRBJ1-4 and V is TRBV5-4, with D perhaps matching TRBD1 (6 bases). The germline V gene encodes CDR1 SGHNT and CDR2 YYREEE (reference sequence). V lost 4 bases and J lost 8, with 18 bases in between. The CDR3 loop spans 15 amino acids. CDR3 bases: TGTGCCAGCAGCGTACAGGGTGCAGTTCGGGAAAAACTGTTTTTT. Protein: CASSVQGAVREKLFF.

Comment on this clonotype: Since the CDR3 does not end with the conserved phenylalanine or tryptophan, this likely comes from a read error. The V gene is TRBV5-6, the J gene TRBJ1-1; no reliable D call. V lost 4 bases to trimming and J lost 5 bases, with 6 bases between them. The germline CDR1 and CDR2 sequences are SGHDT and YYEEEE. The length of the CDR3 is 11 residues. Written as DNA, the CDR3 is TGTGCCAGCAGCCGTCAAACTGAAGCTTTCTTA. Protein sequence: CASSRQTEAFL.

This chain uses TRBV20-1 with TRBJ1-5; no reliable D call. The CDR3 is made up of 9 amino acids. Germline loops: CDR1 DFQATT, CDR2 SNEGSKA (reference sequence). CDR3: CDANFRGHF. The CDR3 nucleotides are TGCGATGCTAATTTCCGAGGGCATTTT.

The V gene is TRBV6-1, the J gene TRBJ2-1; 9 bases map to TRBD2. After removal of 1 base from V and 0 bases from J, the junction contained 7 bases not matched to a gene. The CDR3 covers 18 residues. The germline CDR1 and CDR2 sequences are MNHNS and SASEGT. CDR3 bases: TGTGCCAGCAGTGAAGTGATGGTGACTAGCGGCTCCTACAATGAGCAGTTCTTC. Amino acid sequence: CASSEVMVTSGSYNEQFF.

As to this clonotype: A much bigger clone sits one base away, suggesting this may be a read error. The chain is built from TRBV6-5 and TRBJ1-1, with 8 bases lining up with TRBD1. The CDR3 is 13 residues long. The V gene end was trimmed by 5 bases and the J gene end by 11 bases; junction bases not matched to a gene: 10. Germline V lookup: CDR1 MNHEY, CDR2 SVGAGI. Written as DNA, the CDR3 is TGTGCCAGCAGTCCCGACAGGGGACTTGGCGCTTTCTTT. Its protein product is CASSPDRGLGAFF.

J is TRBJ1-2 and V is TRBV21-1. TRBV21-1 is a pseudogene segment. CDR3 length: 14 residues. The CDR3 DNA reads TGTGCCAGCAGCAAGAATCCGGGCCCCAGGTGCTACACCTTC. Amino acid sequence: CASSKNPGPRCYTF.

CDR3 DNA: TGTCCCATCACCCGCGGAGGTAGTTCCGAGGAGCTGTTTTTT. Translated: CPITRGGSSEELFF. This chain uses TRBV6-5 with TRBJ2-2; TRBD2 is a possible D gene (5 bases). The CDR3 loop spans 14 amino acids. Per the germline V gene, CDR1 is MNHEY and CDR2 is SVGAGI.

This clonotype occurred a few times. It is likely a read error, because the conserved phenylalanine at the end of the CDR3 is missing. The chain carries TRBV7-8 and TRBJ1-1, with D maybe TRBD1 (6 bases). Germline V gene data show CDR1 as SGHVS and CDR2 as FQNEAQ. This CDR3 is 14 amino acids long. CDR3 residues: CASSLGATGTEAFI. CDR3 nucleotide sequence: TGTGCTAGCAGCTTAGGCGCTACAGGGACTGAAGCTTTCATT.

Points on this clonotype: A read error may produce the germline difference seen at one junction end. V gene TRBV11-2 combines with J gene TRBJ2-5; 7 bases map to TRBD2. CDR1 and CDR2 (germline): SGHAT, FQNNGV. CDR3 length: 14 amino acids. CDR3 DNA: TGTGCCAGCAGCCCGGGACTACTTCAAGAGACCCAGTCCTTC. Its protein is CASSPGLLQETQSF.

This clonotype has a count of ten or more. CDR3 loop: CASSQDLGAINEQYF. The CDR3 coding sequence is TGTGCCAGCAGCCAAGATCTGGGGGCGATTAACGAGCAGTACTTC. The chain joins TRBV4-2 to TRBJ2-7, with D possibly TRBD1 on 6 matching bases. Germline CDR1 and CDR2: LGHNA and YNFKEQ. Trimming left V 0 bases short and J 5 bases short, with 14 bases between. The CDR3 extends over 15 amino acids.

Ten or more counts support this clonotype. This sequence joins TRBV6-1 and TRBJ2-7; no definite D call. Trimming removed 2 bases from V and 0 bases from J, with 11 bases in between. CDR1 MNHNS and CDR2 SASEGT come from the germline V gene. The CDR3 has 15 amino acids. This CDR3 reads CASSESGIGSYEQYF. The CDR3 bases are TGTGCCAGCAGTGAAAGTGGGATAGGCTCCTACGAGCAGTACTTC.

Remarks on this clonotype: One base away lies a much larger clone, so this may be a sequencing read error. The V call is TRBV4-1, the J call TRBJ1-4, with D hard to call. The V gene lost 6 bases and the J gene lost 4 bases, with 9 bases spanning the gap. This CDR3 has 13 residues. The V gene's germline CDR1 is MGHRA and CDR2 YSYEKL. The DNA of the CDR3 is TGCGCCAGCAGAACTGAGGATAATGAAAAACTGTTTTTT. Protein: CASRTEDNEKLFF.

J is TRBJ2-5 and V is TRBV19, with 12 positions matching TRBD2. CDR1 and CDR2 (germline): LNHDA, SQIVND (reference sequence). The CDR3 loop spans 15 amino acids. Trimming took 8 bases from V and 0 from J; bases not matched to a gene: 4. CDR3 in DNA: TGTGCCAGTGCCCTAGCGGGAGGGTACCAAGAGACCCAGTACTTC. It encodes CASALAGGYQETQYF.

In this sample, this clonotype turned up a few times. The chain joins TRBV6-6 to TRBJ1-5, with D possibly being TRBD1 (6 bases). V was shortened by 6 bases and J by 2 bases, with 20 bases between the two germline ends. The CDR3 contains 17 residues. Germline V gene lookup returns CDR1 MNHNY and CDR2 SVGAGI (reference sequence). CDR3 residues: CASSPNVGGRGNQPQHF. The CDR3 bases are TGTGCCAGCAGCCCCAATGTGGGGGGGCGCGGCAATCAGCCCCAGCATTTT.

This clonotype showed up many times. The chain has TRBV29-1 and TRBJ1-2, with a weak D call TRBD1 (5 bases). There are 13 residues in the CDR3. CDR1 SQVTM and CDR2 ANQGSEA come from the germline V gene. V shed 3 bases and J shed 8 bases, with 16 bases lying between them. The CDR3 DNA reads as TGCAGCGTTGAGTTGGGACGAGGGACCGGCTACACCTTC. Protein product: CSVELGRGTGYTF.